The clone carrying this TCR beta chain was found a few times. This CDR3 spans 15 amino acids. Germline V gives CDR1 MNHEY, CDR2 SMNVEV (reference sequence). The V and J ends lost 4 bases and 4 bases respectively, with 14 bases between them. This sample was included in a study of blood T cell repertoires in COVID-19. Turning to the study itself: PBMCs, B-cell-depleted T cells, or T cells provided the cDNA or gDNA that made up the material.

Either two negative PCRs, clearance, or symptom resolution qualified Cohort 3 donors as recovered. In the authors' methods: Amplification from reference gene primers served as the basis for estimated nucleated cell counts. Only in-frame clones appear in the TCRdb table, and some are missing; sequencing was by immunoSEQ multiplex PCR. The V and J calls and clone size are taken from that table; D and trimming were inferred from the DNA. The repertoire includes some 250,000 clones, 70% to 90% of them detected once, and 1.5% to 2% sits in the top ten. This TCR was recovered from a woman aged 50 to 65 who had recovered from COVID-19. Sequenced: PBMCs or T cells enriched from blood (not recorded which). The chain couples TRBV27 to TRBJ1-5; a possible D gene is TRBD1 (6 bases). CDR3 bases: TGTGCCAGCAGTTGGAGTTCAGGGGTGAATCAGCCCCAGCATTTT. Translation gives CASSWSSGVNQPQHF.